Listed below are T cell receptor beta chains from one sample, sequenced in a study of beta chain features in type 1 diabetes. Assay: immunoSEQ multiplex PCR; the TCRdb copy retains only in-frame clones and omits some. Among 240,000 or so clones listed, 14% were seen once. The sample comprised naive CD4+ T cells from blood. The source is a young man with type 1 diabetes. Each CDR3 is given with its conserved first and last residue. D genes are given only for firm matches. Some rows have no size entry. The others give once, few or many, or a class for an expanded clone.

TRBJ2-1	-	16	TRBV6-6	TRBD2	TGTGCCAGCAGTCACTCCGGGACTAGCGGGAGTTATGAGCAGTTCTTC	CASSHSGTSGSYEQFF
TRBJ2-3	-	14	TRBV6-6	-	TGTGCCAGCAAGGTCGGCAGGAGCACAGATACGCAGTATTTT	CASKVGRSTDTQYF
TRBJ1-5	-	13	TRBV29-1	-	TGCAGCGTTTTGGTCTCGGGTAATCAGCCCCAGCATTTT	CSVLVSGNQPQHF
TRBJ2-7	few	15	TRBV5-1	TRBD1	TGCGCCAGCTGCAGCATCGGACAGGGGGCGTGCGAGCAGTACTTC	CASCSIGQGACEQYF
TRBJ2-7	few	13	TRBV27	TRBD1	TGTGCCAGCAGTTGGGACAGGGACTACGAGCAGTACTTC	CASSWDRDYEQYF
TRBJ2-3	few	13	TRBV29-1	-	TGCAGCGACGTTCAGGGGAGCACAGATACGCAGTATTTT	CSDVQGSTDTQYF
TRBJ2-7	few	13	TRBV7-2	-	TGTGCCAGCAGCTTCGGGGACTCCTACGAGCAGTACTTC	CASSFGDSYEQYF
TRBJ1-3	-	14	TRBV6-5	TRBD1	TGTGCCAGCAGTCGGGACAGTCGGGGAAACACCATATATTTT	CASSRDSRGNTIYF
TRBJ2-2	-	13	TRBV6-4	-	TGTGCCAGCAGCAGCGATAGCACCGGGGAGCTGTTTTTT	CASSSDSTGELFF
TRBJ2-3	few	16	TRBV4-1	TRBD2	TGCGCCAGCAGCCAAGATCCGGGACTAGCGGGGGATACGCAGTATTTT	CASSQDPGLAGDTQYF
TRBJ2-1	-	16	TRBV30	TRBD2	TGTGCCTGGAGTGGTCCCGGGAGGAGCTCCTACAATGAGCAGTTCTTC	CAWSGPGRSSYNEQFF
TRBJ1-2	-	13	TRBV2	-	TGTGCCAGCAGTGAAAGGGGAGGGTATGGCTACACCTTC	CASSERGGYGYTF
TRBJ2-5	few	14	TRBV5-4	-	TGTGCCAGCAGCCCGGCTACAGCGGGAGAGACCCAGTACTTC	CASSPATAGETQYF
TRBJ2-7	-	15	TRBV5-1	-	TGCGCCAGCAGCTTGGCAGTGACCCCGAGCGGCGAGCAGTACTTC	CASSLAVTPSGEQYF
TRBJ2-7	few	14	TRBV7-2	TRBD1	TGTGCCAGCAGGGCGACAGGGGGCCCAGGGGAGCAGTACTTC	CASRATGGPGEQYF
TRBJ2-1	few	15	TRBV6-5	TRBD2	TGTGCCAGCAGCATAGCGGGGGGGCCGAGGTATGAGCAGTTCTTC	CASSIAGGPRYEQFF
TRBJ1-2	few	12	TRBV2	-	TGTGCCAGCACCCCCGGCGGGTATGGCTACACCTTC	CASTPGGYGYTF
TRBJ1-1	few	16	TRBV19	TRBD1	TGTGCCAGTAACGGTGGATTTGGACAGGGGAGCACTGAAGCTTTCTTT	CASNGGFGQGSTEAFF
TRBJ2-3	-	15	TRBV2	TRBD2	TGTGCCAGCAGTTTCCAGCGGGGATTGTCAGATACGCAGTATTTT	CASSFQRGLSDTQYF
TRBJ2-5	-	15	TRBV15	-	TGTGCCACCAGCAGAGATGGGGCGGTTCAAGAGACCCAGTACTTC	CATSRDGAVQETQYF
TRBJ2-3	-	14	TRBV19	TRBD1	TGTGCCAGTAGGCCGACAGGGGGCACAGATACGCAGTATTTT	CASRPTGGTDTQYF
TRBJ2-3	-	15	TRBV28	TRBD1	TGTGCCAGCAGTTTCCTGGACAGGACCACAGATACGCAGTATTTT	CASSFLDRTTDTQYF
TRBJ2-2	few	14	TRBV6-5	TRBD1	TGTGCCAGCAGTGGACAGGGCGCGGGGCTGGAGCTGTTTTTT	CASSGQGAGLELFF
TRBJ2-5	-	13	TRBV18	-	TGTGCCAGCTCACCGCTGGAGGGGGAGACCCAGTACTTC	CASSPLEGETQYF
TRBJ1-1	few	14	TRBV7-9	-	TGTGCCAGCAGCTCCCTGGGGCTGGGGACTGAAGCTTTCTTT	CASSSLGLGTEAFF
TRBJ2-5	-	13	TRBV7-9	-	TGTGCCAGCAGCTTAAGGGGGATCGAGACCCAGTACTTC	CASSLRGIETQYF
TRBJ2-1	few	11	TRBV6-5	-	TGTGCCAGCGCTACCCCCAATGAGCAGTTCTTC	CASATPNEQFF
TRBJ1-2	-	16	TRBV28	TRBD1	TGTGCCAGCAGTTCCGGACAGGCGTCCTCTCACTATGGCTACACCTTC	CASSSGQASSHYGYTF
TRBJ2-7	-	12	TRBV10-3	-	TGTGCCATCACAGGGGAAGGACACGAGCAGTACTTC	CAITGEGHEQYF
TRBJ1-2	few	15	TRBV5-4	TRBD1	TGTGCCAGCAGCTTTTCGGGACAGGGGGCAGGTGGCTACACCTTC	CASSFSGQGAGGYTF
TRBJ1-1	few	16	TRBV19	-	TGTGCCAGTAGTCCGGGACGACAGGCTAAGAACACTGAAGCTTTCTTT	CASSPGRQAKNTEAFF
TRBJ2-7	few	15	TRBV25-1	TRBD1	TGTGCCAGCAGTGAACCCGGGACAGGGGCGTACGAGCAGTACTTC	CASSEPGTGAYEQYF
TRBJ2-1	few	14	TRBV5-6	TRBD1	TGTGCCAGCAGCAGGGGACAGGGGGACAATGAGCAGTTCTTC	CASSRGQGDNEQFF
TRBJ1-4	-	16	TRBV5-1	TRBD1	TGCGCCAGCAGCGAAACCGCGGGACAGACTAATGAAAAACTGTTTTTT	CASSETAGQTNEKLFF
TRBJ1-5	few	16	TRBV10-3	-	TGTGCCATCAGCGAGGGGTCCCCGGGTAACAATCAGCCCCAGCATTTT	CAISEGSPGNNQPQHF
TRBJ1-4	few	13	TRBV5-1	-	TGCGCCAGCAGCGCGACTGGTAATGAAAAACTGTTTTTT	CASSATGNEKLFF
TRBJ2-1	-	15	TRBV7-9	-	TGTGCCAGCACTCGCTACAGGGAAAAGGACAATGAGCAGTTCTTC	CASTRYREKDNEQFF
TRBJ1-6	-	15	TRBV6-6	TRBD1	TGTGCCAGCACCCAATTACGGGCCAGGGGGTTAGCCCTCCACTTT	CASTQLRARGLALHF
TRBJ2-3	few	16	TRBV4-1	TRBD1	TGCGCCAGCAGCCAGCCGGGACAGGGGAGGGGAGATACGCAGTATTTT	CASSQPGQGRGDTQYF
TRBJ1-1	few	16	TRBV15	-	TGTGCCACCAGCAGAGAAGACAGTCCGAAGGACACTGAAGCTTTCTTT	CATSREDSPKDTEAFF